This T cell receptor beta chain emerged from a study of CD8 T cells in Susac syndrome. Random hexamers were used to reverse transcribe an amount of roughly 0.5 to 1 ug RNA. Each CDR3 protein gets one entry after TCRdb re-called the immunoSEQ multiplex PCR reads with MiXCR. The data contain roughly 330,000 distinct CDR3 sequences, 92% of them singletons. This CDR3 is built from 16 residues. Trimming cost V 2 bases and J 2 bases, with 16 bases left between them. From germline, CDR1 is SGHVT and CDR2 SQSDAQ. Material: CD4+ T cells from PBMCs. This clonotype was sampled from a human donor with multiple sclerosis. The chain is built from TRBV7-4 and TRBJ2-7; TRBD1 is a possible D gene (6 bases). CDR3 protein: CASSLSWAGDPYEQYF. CDR3 DNA sequence: TGTGCCAGCAGCTTATCCTGGGCAGGGGACCCCTACGAGCAGTACTTC. Drawing the rest from reference TRBV7-4 and TRBJ2-7, the complete variable domain is GAGVSQSPRYKVAKRGRDVALRCDSISGHVTLYWYRQTLGQGSEVLTYSQSDAQRDKSGRPSGRFSAERPERSVSTLKIQRTEQGDSAVYLCASSLSWAGDPYEQYFGPGTRLTVT.